This entry lists 30 T cell receptor beta chains sequenced from one sample in a study of cytomegalovirus exposure and HLA in healthy donors. The PCR contained 60 Vbeta and 13 Jbeta primers. Only in-frame clones appear in the TCRdb table, and some are missing; sequencing was by immunoSEQ multiplex PCR. Of 150,000 to 180,000 clones listed, 75% to 85% were seen once; the top ten hold approximately 8%. Sequenced sample: PBMCs. These receptor sequences come from a man under 40 in good health and CMV-seropositive.

The chain joins TRBV19 to TRBJ1-1; 8 bases are shared with TRBD1. Germline CDR1 and CDR2: LNHDA and SQIVND (reference sequence). J was trimmed by 0 bases and V by 1 base; bases with no gene match: 1. CDR3 length: 15 amino acids. The CDR3 loop reads CASSIGQGMNTEAFF. CDR3 DNA: TGTGCCAGTAGTATAGGACAGGGGATGAACACTGAAGCTTTCTTT.

The V call is TRBV7-8, the J call TRBJ2-7; TRBD2 matches at 8 bases. Germline values: CDR1 SGHVS, CDR2 FQNEAQ. The CDR3 loop spans 16 amino acids. V lost 2 bases, J lost 3 bases, and 9 bases stayed unmatched. CDR3 protein: CASSLRGGRLLYEQYF. CDR3 in DNA: TGTGCCAGCAGCTTACGGGGGGGGCGGCTCCTCTACGAGCAGTACTTC.

In this sample, this clone turned up once. The J gene is TRBJ2-1, the V gene TRBV6-1; 8 nucleotides align to TRBD2. V lost 3 bases and J lost 2; bases outside the gene matches: 9. The V gene's germline CDR1 is MNHNS and CDR2 SASEGT. The CDR3 contains 17 residues. This chain's CDR3 is CASSDLFGTSPYNEQFF. CDR3 nucleotide sequence: TGTGCCAGCAGTGACCTCTTCGGGACTAGTCCCTACAATGAGCAGTTCTTC.

The CDR3 nucleotides are TGCGCCAGCAGCTTGGTCAATTTGGCTAGAGATACGCAGTATTTT. This gives the protein CASSLVNLARDTQYF. This chain connects TRBV5-1 to TRBJ2-3; D unresolved. The CDR3 covers 15 residues. The V end was cut by 0 bases, the J end by 5 bases, with 13 bases between. Germline V gene sequence: CDR1 SGHRS, CDR2 YFSETQ.

The gene calls are TRBV7-2 and TRBJ2-1, with 10 bases lining up with TRBD1. The CDR3 sequence is 14 residues long. V trimming: 8 bases; J trimming: 9 bases; junction bases outside the gene matches: 10. Germline assignment: CDR1 SGHTA and CDR2 FQGNSA. CDR3 region: CASARGQGSAEQFF. The CDR3 nucleotides read TGTGCCAGCGCTCGGGGACAGGGGTCGGCTGAGCAGTTCTTC.

This clone came up a few times. The chain links TRBV27 to TRBJ2-7; 9 nucleotides line up with TRBD1. In germline, CDR1 is MNHEY, CDR2 SMNVEV (reference sequence). The CDR3 runs to 16 residues. V dropped 6 bases and J dropped 0; count of bases not matched to a gene: 9. The CDR3 nucleotides are TGTGCCAGCAGGTACACCGGGACAGGGTCCTCCTACGAGCAGTACTTC. This translates into CASRYTGTGSSYEQYF.

The J gene is TRBJ1-2, the V gene TRBV11-1, with D unclear. The CDR3 has 14 amino acids. V was trimmed by 1 base and J by 5 bases, leaving 11 bases between them. Germline CDR1 is SGHAT and CDR2 is FQDESV (reference sequence). The CDR3 DNA sequence: TGTGCCAGCAGCTTAGTGGAGTCTCAGTATGGCTACACCTTC. Translated: CASSLVESQYGYTF.

J is TRBJ2-7 and V is TRBV19; TRBD1 might be the D (5 bases). Per the germline V gene, CDR1 is LNHDA and CDR2 is SQIVND (reference sequence). Deletions cut 3 bases from V and 2 bases from J, with 14 bases between. The CDR3 has 15 amino acids. CDR3 sequence (DNA): TGTGCCAGTAGTATTTGGGCAGGGAATACCTACGAGCAGTACTTC. Amino acid sequence: CASSIWAGNTYEQYF. The full variable domain, completed using reference TRBV19 and TRBJ2-7, is DGGITQSPKYLFRKEGQNVTLSCEQNLNHDAMYWYRQDPGQGLRLIYYSQIVNDFQKGDIAEGYSVSREKKESFPLTVTSAQKNPTAFYLCASSIWAGNTYEQYFGPGTRLTVT.

V is TRBV7-8 and J is TRBJ2-7; 10 nucleotides line up with TRBD1. The V gene's germline CDR1 is SGHVS and CDR2 FQNEAQ. Trimming cost V 7 bases and J 7 bases; bases outside gene matches: 10. The CDR3 consists of 14 residues. The CDR3 loop reads CASIRDRGSQEQYF. As DNA, the CDR3 is TGTGCCAGCATACGGGACAGGGGAAGTCAGGAGCAGTACTTC.

This clone was counted a few times. The chain is built from TRBV19 and TRBJ1-3; D gene uncertain. Germline V gives CDR1 LNHDA, CDR2 SQIVND (reference sequence). This CDR3 is 14 amino acids long. The V end was cut by 7 bases, the J end by 0 bases, with 10 bases between. For the CDR3, the DNA is TGTGCCAGTACCGAGGGCAGCTCTGGAAACACCATATATTTT. Its translation: CASTEGSSGNTIYF.

This chain uses TRBV7-7 with TRBJ2-5, with D tentatively TRBD2 (5 bases). Germline V gene sequence: CDR1 SSHAT, CDR2 FNYEAQ (reference sequence). The CDR3 is 14 amino acids. V was shortened by 5 bases and J by 1 base, with 11 bases between the two germline ends. In nucleotides, the CDR3 is TGTGCCAGCAGCCCCCGCCGGGGCCAAGAGACCCAGTACTTC. Its translation: CASSPRRGQETQYF.

In nucleotides, the CDR3 is TGTGCCAGCAGTGGACTCTACGAGCAGTACTTC. It specifies CASSGLYEQYF. V and J are TRBV25-1 and TRBJ2-7; D remains ambiguous. Germline V lookup: CDR1 MGHDK, CDR2 SYGVNS. The ends were cut back, 4 bases at V and 3 bases at J, with 4 bases in the middle. CDR3 length equals 11 residues.

The rearrangement links TRBV27 to TRBJ2-1, with D tentatively TRBD2 (6 bases). V lost 6 bases to trimming and J lost 0 bases, with 24 bases between them. The CDR3 spans 19 residues. CDR1 and CDR2 from the germline V gene are MNHEY and SMNVEV (reference sequence). The CDR3 region is CASSPETGFGGSSYNEQFF. CDR3 nucleotide sequence: TGTGCCAGCAGCCCAGAAACAGGCTTCGGAGGGAGCTCCTACAATGAGCAGTTCTTC.

The genes are TRBV2 and TRBJ2-1; 13 nucleotides match TRBD2. The CDR3 extends over 16 amino acids. The germline gives CDR1 SNHLY, CDR2 FYNNEI. J lost 7 bases, V lost 6 bases, and 9 bases had no gene match. CDR3 nucleotide sequence: TGTGCCAGCAGCGAAACTAGCGGGAGGGCCGTAAATGAGCAGTTCTTC. Translation gives CASSETSGRAVNEQFF.

This clone was detected a few times. The chain joins TRBV7-2 to TRBJ2-2; TRBD1 matches 9 bases. J lost 4 bases, V lost 0 bases, and 6 bases had no gene match. Germline assignment: CDR1 SGHTA and CDR2 FQGNSA. CDR3 size: 17 residues. CDR3 amino acids: CASSLALGQGTTGELFF. The CDR3 nucleotides are TGTGCCAGCAGCTTAGCGCTAGGACAGGGGACCACCGGGGAGCTGTTTTTT.

The rearrangement uses TRBV25-1 and TRBJ1-6; 9 nucleotides match TRBD1. The V gene's germline CDR1 is MGHDK and CDR2 SYGVNS. J lost 9 bases, V lost 8 bases, and 5 bases had no gene match. CDR3 length equals 13 residues. The CDR3 here is CASRDREISPLHF. The CDR3 DNA reads as TGTGCCAGCCGGGACAGGGAAATTTCACCCCTCCACTTT. The whole variable domain, remainder taken from reference TRBV25-1 and TRBJ1-6, is EADIYQTPRYLVIGTGKKITLECSQTMGHDKMYWYQQDPGMELHLIHYSYGVNSTEKGDLSSESTVSRIRTEHFPLTLESARPSHTSQYLCASRDREISPLHFGNGTRLTVT.

The V gene is TRBV9, the J gene TRBJ2-1, with TRBD2 identical over 15 bases. Germline V gene data show CDR1 as SGDLS and CDR2 as YYNGEE. V gave up 4 bases and J gave up 8 bases; unmatched junction bases: 10. This CDR3 spans 17 amino acids. CDR3: CASSPFWTSGGGDEQFF. CDR3 coding DNA: TGTGCCAGCAGCCCCTTCTGGACTAGCGGGGGGGGAGATGAGCAGTTCTTC.

This CDR3 reads CASSARQGIIYF. The CDR3 nucleotides are TGTGCCAGCAGTGCCCGACAGGGGATCATATATTTT. This sequence joins TRBV6-6 and TRBJ1-3, with TRBD1 identical over 8 bases. The CDR3 is 12 amino acids. Germline V gives CDR1 MNHNY, CDR2 SVGAGI (reference sequence). V lost 5 bases, J lost 12 bases, and 6 bases stayed unmatched.

This clone has a handful of counts. The chain is built from TRBV6-4 and TRBJ2-3, with 12 positions matching TRBD2. The CDR3 runs to 15 residues. The germline gives CDR1 MRHNA, CDR2 SNTAGT. V lost 4 bases and J lost 1; bases outside the gene matches: 0. This chain's CDR3 is CASSGTSGGTDTQYF. CDR3 nucleotides: TGTGCCAGCAGTGGGACTAGCGGGGGCACAGATACGCAGTATTTT.

This clone was detected only once. The identical CDR3 is also encoded by other nucleotide sequences in the sample. The gene calls are TRBV5-1 and TRBJ2-1; D might be TRBD1 (5 bases). The CDR3 length is 14 residues. Trimming took off 2 bases at V and 4 bases at J, with 10 bases between the two ends. CDR1 and CDR2 from the germline V gene are SGHRS and YFSETQ. For the CDR3, the DNA is TGCGCCAGCAGCTTAGGACAAGAATACAATGAGCAGTTCTTC. Protein sequence: CASSLGQEYNEQFF.

The V call is TRBV30, the J call TRBJ2-7; maybe TRBD1 (5 bases). The CDR3 consists of 14 residues. The germline gives CDR1 GTSNPN, CDR2 SVGIG (reference sequence). V lost 0 bases, J lost 4 bases, and 13 bases lay in between. The CDR3 sequence: CAWSVGVVVYEQYF. The CDR3 DNA follows: TGTGCCTGGAGTGTAGGGGTCGTAGTGTACGAGCAGTACTTC.

The rearrangement joins TRBV5-6 to TRBJ1-2; D uncertain. The CDR3 loop spans 14 amino acids. The V gene lost 2 bases and the J gene lost 2 bases, with 10 bases spanning the gap. From germline, CDR1 is SGHDT and CDR2 YYEEEE. The CDR3 loop is CASSLRVSNYGYTF. In nucleotides, the CDR3 is TGTGCCAGCAGCTTACGGGTTTCCAACTATGGCTACACCTTC. The full variable domain, completed using reference TRBV5-6 and TRBJ1-2, is DAGVTQSPTHLIKTRGQQVTLRCSPKSGHDTVSWYQQALGQGPQFIFQYYEEEERQRGNFPDRFSGHQFPNYSSELNVNALLLGDSALYLCASSLRVSNYGYTFGSGTRLTVV.

The chain links TRBV5-1 to TRBJ1-4; 9 bases match TRBD1. The CDR3 length is 16 residues. With V trimmed by 2 bases and J by 2 bases, 4 bases remained unmatched. CDR1 is SGHRS and CDR2 is YFSETQ in the germline V gene. CDR3 sequence (DNA): TGCGCCAGCAGCTTAGGGACAGGGCTCACTAATGAAAAACTGTTTTTT. The encoded protein is CASSLGTGLTNEKLFF. Using reference TRBV5-1 and TRBJ1-4 for the parts outside the CDR3, the full variable domain is KAGVTQTPRYLIKTRGQQVTLSCSPISGHRSVSWYQQTPGQGLQFLFEYFSETQRNKGNFPGRFSGRQFSNSRSEMNVSTLELGDSALYLCASSLGTGLTNEKLFFGSGTQLSVL.

This chain joins TRBV6-6 and TRBJ1-4, with TRBD1 identical over 8 bases. The CDR3 has 15 amino acids. Looked up from germline, CDR1 is MNHNY and CDR2 is SVGAGI (reference sequence). After removal of 5 bases from V and 5 bases from J, the junction contained 7 bases not matched to a gene. The CDR3 spells CASSPQGALNEKLFF. The CDR3 DNA sequence: TGTGCCAGCAGTCCCCAGGGGGCCCTAAATGAAAAACTGTTTTTT.

V is TRBV7-9 and J is TRBJ1-5, with TRBD1 as a possible D gene (5 bases). This CDR3 comprises 14 residues. V lost 0 bases and J lost 6, with 9 bases in between. Per germline, CDR1 SEHNR and CDR2 FQNEAQ (reference sequence). The CDR3 DNA is TGTGCCAGCAGCTTAGCAGGGGTCGGTCAGCCCCAGCATTTT. Protein product: CASSLAGVGQPQHF.

The V call is TRBV15, the J call TRBJ2-7; TRBD1 matches at 8 bases. CDR3 length: 16 residues. Per germline, CDR1 LNHNV and CDR2 YYDKDF (reference sequence). V shed 4 bases and J 3 bases; nucleotides not matched to a gene: 11. The CDR3 DNA reads as TGTGCCACCAGCATCCTAATCGGAACAGGGGGCTACGAGCAGTACTTC. Its translation: CATSILIGTGGYEQYF.

The chain is built from TRBV6-5 and TRBJ1-2; D is undetermined. Germline V gives CDR1 MNHEY, CDR2 SVGAGI. The V and J ends lost 0 bases and 7 bases respectively, with 12 bases between them. This CDR3 contains 14 residues. The CDR3 here is CASSYSGALGGYTF. The CDR3 DNA is TGTGCCAGCAGTTACTCGGGAGCGCTGGGTGGCTACACCTTC.

This clone has only one observation. This rearrangement joins TRBV4-1 to TRBJ1-5; D ambiguous. Trimming cost V 1 base and J 1 base, with 8 bases left between them. Germline assignment: CDR1 MGHRA and CDR2 YSYEKL. CDR3 length equals 15 residues. The DNA of the CDR3 is TGCGCCAGCAGCCAAGCCGTCCAGAGCAATCAGCCCCAGCATTTT. It codes for CASSQAVQSNQPQHF.

CDR3 loop: CASSYARGRAYNEQFF. Here the CDR3 DNA reads TGTGCCAGCAGCTACGCCAGGGGGCGGGCCTACAATGAGCAGTTCTTC. This rearrangement joins TRBV7-3 to TRBJ2-1; TRBD1 matches at 8 bases. The CDR3 spans 16 residues. Germline trimming cut 4 bases from V and 2 bases from J; bases unmatched to any gene: 7. Germline V CDR1 and CDR2: SGHTA, FQGTGA.

This rearrangement joins TRBV28 to TRBJ2-3; 13 bases are shared with TRBD2. Germline loops: CDR1 MDHEN, CDR2 SYDVKM. The CDR3 runs to 15 residues. After removal of 4 bases from V and 6 bases from J, the junction contained 4 bases not matched to a gene. The CDR3 sequence is CASSWTSGSPDTQYF. In nucleotides, the CDR3 is TGTGCCAGCAGTTGGACTAGCGGGAGTCCTGATACGCAGTATTTT.